The rows below give T cell receptor beta chains drawn from one sample of a study of OX40 agonist ivuxolimab in advanced cancers. Assay used: immunoSEQ multiplex PCR; TCRdb lists only in-frame clones, some missing. This sample has about 46,000 clones, with roughly 90% found just once. Sequencing used CD4+ or CD8+ T cells sorted from blood, obtained in a trial of the OX40 agonist ivuxolimab. All receptors come from an adult with an advanced solid tumor such as melanoma, head and neck, liver or kidney cancer. CDR3s include the opening cysteine and the closing phenylalanine or tryptophan. A D gene is named only where the DNA matches it firmly. Size tells how often a clone was seen (once, few, many) or the class of an expanded clone, and some rows leave it out.

j_gene,v_gene,d_gene,abundance,CDR3aa,CDR3nt
TRBJ2-3,TRBV28,.,.,CASSLGNVRSTDTQYF,TGTGCCAGCAGTTTGGGTAACGTCAGGAGCACAGATACGCAGTATTTT
TRBJ1-2,TRBV28,.,once,CASSLMAGSGGYTF,TGTGCCAGCAGTTTAATGGCAGGGAGTGGTGGCTACACCTTC
TRBJ1-5,TRBV6-5,.,.,CASSYSKGTGQPQHF,TGTGCCAGCAGTTACTCGAAAGGGACCGGACAGCCCCAGCATTTT
TRBJ1-5,TRBV7-8,.,.,CASSLGGRSNQPQHF,TGTGCCAGCAGCTTAGGGGGGAGAAGCAATCAGCCCCAGCATTTT
TRBJ2-1,TRBV15,TRBD2,.,CATSRVGGTGYNEQFF,TGTGCCACCAGCAGAGTGGGGGGGACGGGGTACAATGAGCAGTTCTTC
TRBJ1-2,TRBV5-1,.,.,CASSLAGRGANNYGYTF,TGCGCCAGCAGCTTGGCCGGTCGGGGAGCTAATAACTATGGCTACACCTTC
TRBJ2-7,TRBV9,TRBD2,.,CASSASGRNNEQYF,TGTGCCAGCAGCGCTAGCGGGAGGAATAACGAGCAGTACTTC
TRBJ1-5,TRBV2,.,.,CASNLNSNQPQHF,TGTGCCAGCAACCTTAATAGCAATCAGCCCCAGCATTTT
TRBJ2-1,TRBV7-9,TRBD2,once,CASSRLAGSYNEQFF,TGTGCCAGCAGCCGCCTAGCGGGATCCTACAATGAGCAGTTCTTC
TRBJ1-5,TRBV7-5,.,.,CASSPGSASGQPQHF,TGTGCCAGCAGCCCCGGATCCGCAAGTGGTCAGCCCCAGCATTTT
TRBJ1-1,TRBV11-2,.,.,CASSHTQGYGTEAFF,TGTGCCAGCAGTCACACGCAGGGTTATGGCACTGAAGCTTTCTTT
TRBJ2-5,TRBV5-1,.,.,CASGDGTTVKETQYF,TGCGCCAGCGGGGACGGGACAACTGTTAAGGAGACCCAGTACTTC